This TCR beta chain was sequenced during a study of technical replicates of blood from a handful of donors. The method was immunoSEQ multiplex PCR; TCRdb's version includes in-frame clones alone and lacks a portion of them. The sample records roughly 73,000 clones, approximately 93% being singletons. This clone was counted between two and nine times. This CDR3 is built from 11 residues. V was cut by 2 bases and J by 7 bases, with 2 bases left in between. Germline assignment: CDR1 MDHEN and CDR2 SYDVKM. This chain joins TRBV28 and TRBJ1-4; D gene unclear. Sequencing was carried out using T cells isolated from PBMCs. The origin of this receptor is a human donor in good health. Written as DNA, the CDR3 is TGTGCCAGCAGTTTACGTGAAAAACTGTTTTTT. Protein: CASSLREKLFF.